This is a list of T cell receptor beta chains from one sample in a study of blood T cell repertoires in COVID-19. TCRdb keeps only in-frame clones here, not all; method: immunoSEQ multiplex PCR. The repertoire holds hundreds of thousands of clones, with approximately 86% as singletons. Sequenced sample: peripheral blood. The receptors stem from a human donor in a cohort sampled during active COVID-19. The conserved cysteine and the conserved F or W are not part of the CDR3 here. A D gene is named only where the DNA matches it firmly. Rows give clone size only sometimes, using once, few, many, or a class for an expanded clone.

v_call: TRBV7-3; j_call: TRBJ2-7; cdr3_length: 11; d_call: .; clone_size: .; cdr3_aa: ASSLADSYEQY
v_call: TRBV30; j_call: TRBJ1-2; cdr3_length: 10; d_call: .; clone_size: .; cdr3_aa: AGTGDNYGYT
v_call: TRBV21-1; j_call: TRBJ1-1; cdr3_length: 14; d_call: .; clone_size: .; cdr3_aa: ASSKVCQGSNTEAF
v_call: TRBV18; j_call: TRBJ2-7; cdr3_length: 13; d_call: TRBD2; clone_size: .; cdr3_aa: ASSPRTSGGYEQY
v_call: TRBV4-1; j_call: TRBJ2-7; cdr3_length: 14; d_call: .; clone_size: .; cdr3_aa: ASSPRLQGGVYEQY
v_call: TRBV11-2; j_call: TRBJ2-1; cdr3_length: 15; d_call: .; clone_size: .; cdr3_aa: ASSLTTRGVSYNEQF
v_call: TRBV12-5; j_call: TRBJ2-1; cdr3_length: 10; d_call: .; clone_size: .; cdr3_aa: ASGLGGNEQF
v_call: TRBV30; j_call: TRBJ2-7; cdr3_length: 11; d_call: .; clone_size: .; cdr3_aa: AWRIAGNGEQY
v_call: TRBV27; j_call: TRBJ1-2; cdr3_length: 13; d_call: TRBD1; clone_size: .; cdr3_aa: ASSLSRDRGRGYT
v_call: TRBV19; j_call: TRBJ1-5; cdr3_length: 10; d_call: .; clone_size: .; cdr3_aa: ASGHFDQPQH
v_call: TRBV12-3/TRBV12-4; j_call: TRBJ1-2; cdr3_length: 11; d_call: TRBD1; clone_size: once; cdr3_aa: ASSRDRAYGYT
v_call: TRBV30; j_call: TRBJ2-1; cdr3_length: 14; d_call: TRBD1; clone_size: .; cdr3_aa: AWSSPSGQGRNEQF
v_call: TRBV28; j_call: TRBJ2-7; cdr3_length: 12; d_call: TRBD2; clone_size: .; cdr3_aa: ATWEGTSGYEQY
v_call: TRBV3-1/TRBV3-2; j_call: TRBJ2-1; cdr3_length: 10; d_call: .; clone_size: .; cdr3_aa: ASSQAESEQF
v_call: TRBV18; j_call: TRBJ1-4; cdr3_length: 13; d_call: .; clone_size: .; cdr3_aa: ASSPKRVDNEKLF
v_call: TRBV6-5; j_call: TRBJ1-1; cdr3_length: 13; d_call: TRBD1; clone_size: .; cdr3_aa: ASISGTTGLTEAF
v_call: TRBV7-5; j_call: TRBJ2-6; cdr3_length: 19; d_call: .; clone_size: .; cdr3_aa: ARSLGNEDRVFLSGANVLT
v_call: TRBV6-5; j_call: TRBJ1-1; cdr3_length: 12; d_call: TRBD1; clone_size: .; cdr3_aa: ASSLDRALTEAF
v_call: TRBV5-1; j_call: TRBJ1-5; cdr3_length: 12; d_call: .; clone_size: few; cdr3_aa: ASSDGTNNQPQH
v_call: TRBV11-1; j_call: TRBJ2-6; cdr3_length: 13; d_call: .; clone_size: .; cdr3_aa: ASSLGAWGANVLT
v_call: TRBV9; j_call: TRBJ1-3; cdr3_length: 13; d_call: TRBD1; clone_size: .; cdr3_aa: ASSTGQGPGNTIY
v_call: TRBV19; j_call: TRBJ1-4; cdr3_length: 13; d_call: TRBD1; clone_size: .; cdr3_aa: ASSIDRGPQKKLF
v_call: TRBV19; j_call: TRBJ2-1; cdr3_length: 13; d_call: TRBD2; clone_size: .; cdr3_aa: ASSVPGGPHNEQF
v_call: TRBV5-4; j_call: TRBJ2-1; cdr3_length: 13; d_call: .; clone_size: .; cdr3_aa: ASSRLQGGIGEQF
v_call: TRBV9; j_call: TRBJ2-3; cdr3_length: 16; d_call: .; clone_size: .; cdr3_aa: ASSQNFRSRENTDTQY
v_call: TRBV6-6; j_call: TRBJ1-1; cdr3_length: 14; d_call: .; clone_size: .; cdr3_aa: ASSYGDSLRGTEAF
v_call: TRBV30; j_call: TRBJ2-1; cdr3_length: 13; d_call: TRBD2; clone_size: .; cdr3_aa: AWSPRGATYNEQF
v_call: TRBV13; j_call: TRBJ1-1; cdr3_length: 13; d_call: .; clone_size: .; cdr3_aa: ASSLFGLVGTEAF
v_call: TRBV10-3; j_call: TRBJ2-7; cdr3_length: 15; d_call: TRBD2; clone_size: .; cdr3_aa: AISRLAGASAGYEQY
v_call: TRBV7-3; j_call: TRBJ2-1; cdr3_length: 12; d_call: TRBD2; clone_size: .; cdr3_aa: ASSWRGREGEQF
v_call: TRBV18; j_call: TRBJ1-5; cdr3_length: 13; d_call: TRBD1; clone_size: once; cdr3_aa: ASSAGTGSNQPQH
v_call: TRBV19; j_call: TRBJ2-7; cdr3_length: 13; d_call: TRBD1; clone_size: few; cdr3_aa: ASSPRGSASYEQY
v_call: TRBV7-7; j_call: TRBJ2-2; cdr3_length: 11; d_call: .; clone_size: .; cdr3_aa: ASSRDSAGELF
v_call: TRBV3-1/TRBV3-2; j_call: TRBJ1-6; cdr3_length: 10; d_call: .; clone_size: few; cdr3_aa: ASSQDSSPLH
v_call: TRBV10-3; j_call: TRBJ1-2; cdr3_length: 12; d_call: .; clone_size: .; cdr3_aa: AISDPGTQDGYT
v_call: TRBV28; j_call: TRBJ1-5; cdr3_length: 13; d_call: TRBD1; clone_size: .; cdr3_aa: ASSLGQGASQPQH
v_call: TRBV27; j_call: TRBJ1-6; cdr3_length: 14; d_call: TRBD1; clone_size: .; cdr3_aa: ASSSPGQGGVSPLH
v_call: TRBV30; j_call: TRBJ1-4; cdr3_length: 11; d_call: .; clone_size: .; cdr3_aa: AWSVRKDRPGF
v_call: TRBV11-1; j_call: TRBJ2-5; cdr3_length: 13; d_call: TRBD2; clone_size: .; cdr3_aa: ASSSTSGTSWTQY
v_call: TRBV5-6; j_call: TRBJ2-3; cdr3_length: 16; d_call: TRBD2; clone_size: few; cdr3_aa: ASSLGMASGLSTDTQY
v_call: TRBV7-2; j_call: TRBJ2-1; cdr3_length: 12; d_call: TRBD2; clone_size: once; cdr3_aa: ASSLVLAANEQF